The rows below give T cell receptor beta chains drawn from one sample of a study of OX40 agonist ivuxolimab in advanced cancers. The assay was immunoSEQ multiplex PCR, and TCRdb's table has in-frame clones only and misses some. The sample shows 70,000 to 90,000 clones, approximately 86% of them seen only once. The sample was CD4+ or CD8+ T cells sorted from blood, taken in a trial of the OX40 agonist ivuxolimab. Receptor source: an adult with an advanced solid tumor such as melanoma, head and neck, liver or kidney cancer. The CDR3 runs from the conserved cysteine through the conserved F or W. The D gene is left open where the match is weak. Clone size is shown for a subset of rows, as once, few, many or a class of expanded clone.

15	-	-	TRBJ1-6	TRBV11-2	TGTGCCAGCAGCTTACTTCAAGGGTATGGTTCACCCCTCCACTTT	CASSLLQGYGSPLHF
13	TRBD1	-	TRBJ1-6	TRBV19	TGTGCCAGTAAGGGGACAGGGGAATCACCCCTCCACTTT	CASKGTGESPLHF
14	TRBD1	-	TRBJ2-3	TRBV6-1	TGTGCCAGCAGTGGTAAGGGGGCCGAAGATACGCAGTATTTT	CASSGKGAEDTQYF
13	TRBD1	-	TRBJ1-1	TRBV10-3	TGTGCCACCCGACAGGGGAAGAACACTGAAGCTTTCTTT	CATRQGKNTEAFF
13	-	-	TRBJ2-1	TRBV5-5	TGTGCCAGCAGCTTGGCCGGAGGAAATGAGCAGTTCTTC	CASSLAGGNEQFF
15	-	-	TRBJ2-4	TRBV6-1	TGTGCCAGCTCTGGTCAGGCTCTAGCCAAAAACATTCAGTACTTC	CASSGQALAKNIQYF
14	TRBD1	-	TRBJ1-2	TRBV28	TGTGCCAGCAACGGGCAGGGGGTTAGGGGAGGCTACACCTTC	CASNGQGVRGGYTF
14	-	-	TRBJ2-7	TRBV6-5	TGTGCCAGCAGTTACTGGGGTCCCTCCTACGAGCAGTACTTC	CASSYWGPSYEQYF
14	TRBD1	-	TRBJ2-3	TRBV2	TGTGCCAGCAGGAAACAGGGGGGCCCAGATACGCAGTATTTT	CASRKQGGPDTQYF
13	TRBD1	-	TRBJ2-7	TRBV28	TGTGCCAGCAGTCCATACAGGGGGCACGAGCAGTACTTC	CASSPYRGHEQYF
15	-	-	TRBJ2-7	TRBV28	TGTGCCAGCAGTTCTACCGGCTCACCCTCCTACGAGCAGTACTTC	CASSSTGSPSYEQYF
12	-	few	TRBJ2-3	TRBV19	TGTGCCAGTAGTCTAAGCACAGATACGCAGTATTTT	CASSLSTDTQYF
15	TRBD1	-	TRBJ2-5	TRBV5-1	TGCGCCAGCAGCTTGGAGGGGACAGGCCAAGAGACCCAGTACTTC	CASSLEGTGQETQYF
16	-	-	TRBJ1-5	TRBV10-1	TGCGCCAGCAGTGAAGGGGCCAGTCAGGATAATCAGCCCCAGCATTTT	CASSEGASQDNQPQHF
15	TRBD1	-	TRBJ2-5	TRBV4-3	TGCGCCAGCAGCCAAGCAGACAGGGGTTCGGAGACCCAGTACTTC	CASSQADRGSETQYF
15	-	-	TRBJ1-3	TRBV5-1	TGCGCCAGCAGCCTTGACGGTAGCTCTGGAAACACCATATATTTT	CASSLDGSSGNTIYF
14	-	-	TRBJ2-7	TRBV6-1	TGTGCCAGCATCCCAGGGGTCGGTACGTACGAGCAGTACTTC	CASIPGVGTYEQYF
16	-	-	TRBJ1-5	TRBV6-1	TGTGCCAGCAGTGAACTTCGGGAGGCCCCCATACAGCCCCAGCATTTT	CASSELREAPIQPQHF
14	TRBD1	-	TRBJ2-5	TRBV9	TGTGCCAGCAGCGTTGGACAGGGTGGAGAGACCCAGTACTTC	CASSVGQGGETQYF
14	-	-	TRBJ2-3	TRBV19	TGTGCCAGTAGTTCCAGGGGGGGCACAGATACGCAGTATTTT	CASSSRGGTDTQYF
14	-	-	TRBJ2-5	TRBV30	TGTGCCTGGAGGCAGGCGGGGGCTGGAGAGACCCAGTACTTC	CAWRQAGAGETQYF
14	-	-	TRBJ2-4	TRBV6-5	TGTGCCAGCAGCGTCTTTCGGGTCCAAAACATTCAGTACTTC	CASSVFRVQNIQYF
14	-	few	TRBJ2-5	TRBV5-1	TGCGCCAGCAGCTTGGACGGACAGTTGCAGACCCAGTACTTC	CASSLDGQLQTQYF
15	-	-	TRBJ1-2	TRBV7-2	TGTGCCAGCAGCTTGGGTGTCTTGGGGGGAAGTGGCTACACCTTC	CASSLGVLGGSGYTF
14	TRBD2	-	TRBJ2-1	TRBV28	TGTGCCAGCAGTTCAACTAGCGGGAGTGGTGAGCAGTTCTTC	CASSSTSGSGEQFF
18	-	-	TRBJ2-6	TRBV7-3	TGTGCCAGCAGTGTTCCGGGACTTACGAGCTCTGGGGCCAACGTCCTGACTTTC	CASSVPGLTSSGANVLTF
14	-	few	TRBJ1-6	TRBV9	TGTGCCAGCAGCACGACAGGAATTAATTCACCCCTCCACTTT	CASSTTGINSPLHF
17	-	-	TRBJ2-1	TRBV12-2	TGTGCAAGTCGCTTAGTGCTTCGGACAGAAAGTGCCGATGAGCAGTTCTTC	CASRLVLRTESADEQFF
12	TRBD1	-	TRBJ1-2	TRBV30	TGTGCCTGGAGTCCGGGACAGGGGGGGTCCACCTTC	CAWSPGQGGSTF
14	TRBD2	-	TRBJ2-3	TRBV5-1	TGCGCCAGCAGCCCGGGGGGGCTCACAGATACGCAGTATTTT	CASSPGGLTDTQYF
15	TRBD1	once	TRBJ2-7	TRBV9	TGTGCCAGCAGCTTTAGGACAGGGGGAAACTACGAGCAGTACTTC	CASSFRTGGNYEQYF
13	TRBD1	-	TRBJ2-7	TRBV27	TGTGCCAGTGGAAGGGCAGGGGGACGGGAGCAGTACTTC	CASGRAGGREQYF
14	-	-	TRBJ1-2	TRBV5-1	TGCGCCAGCAGCTTGGAACCGGGTAACTATGGCTACACCTTC	CASSLEPGNYGYTF